A selection of T cell receptor beta chains follows, all from one sample in a study of cytomegalovirus exposure and HLA in healthy donors. Some clones are missing from TCRdb's copy, which holds only in-frame ones; the method was immunoSEQ multiplex PCR. In the table there are 120,000 or so clones, 70% to 80% of which are singletons. The source material was PBMCs. The receptors stem from a man aged 30-40 years in good health and CMV-seronegative. Each CDR3 is given with its conserved first and last residue. The D gene is left open where the match is weak. Only some rows state a clone size, as once, few, many or a class for expanded clones.

d_gene,v_gene,j_gene,abundance,CDR3aa,CDR3nt
TRBD2,TRBV19,TRBJ2-1,-,CASSIRDTRGTSGSNNEQFF,TGTGCCAGTAGTATCAGGGACACCCGAGGGACTAGCGGGAGTAACAATGAGCAGTTCTTC
TRBD1,TRBV4-2,TRBJ1-1,once,CASSQEGGAWNTEAFF,TGTGCCAGCAGCCAAGAAGGGGGCGCTTGGAACACTGAAGCTTTCTTT
-,TRBV29-1,TRBJ1-1,-,CSVLKWTRVNTEAFF,TGCAGCGTTTTAAAATGGACACGGGTGAACACTGAAGCTTTCTTT
-,TRBV5-1,TRBJ1-1,-,CASTALLNTEAFF,TGCGCCAGCACCGCGTTATTGAACACTGAAGCTTTCTTT
-,TRBV28,TRBJ1-5,few,CASSFGNQPQHF,TGTGCCAGCAGTTTCGGCAATCAGCCCCAGCATTTT
TRBD1,TRBV18,TRBJ1-1,-,CASSLGQGTEAFF,TGTGCCAGCTCACTGGGACAGGGCACTGAAGCTTTCTTC
-,TRBV14,TRBJ2-7,-,CASSQDLDRTYEQYF,TGTGCCAGCAGCCAAGATCTAGACAGGACGTACGAGCAGTACTTC
-,TRBV11-2,TRBJ2-7,once,CASSPFVYEQYF,TGTGCCAGCAGCCCCTTTGTTTACGAGCAGTACTTC
-,TRBV4-3,TRBJ2-7,-,CASSQDRGTPWVEQYF,TGCGCCAGCAGCCAAGATCGGGGGACTCCTTGGGTCGAGCAGTACTTC
TRBD1,TRBV28,TRBJ2-2,once,CASTSPGTGITGELFF,TGTGCCAGCACCTCACCGGGGACAGGAATCACCGGGGAGCTGTTTTTT
-,TRBV4-3,TRBJ1-5,few,CASSQVCTGSNQPQHF,TGCGCCAGCAGCCAAGTATGCACAGGCAGCAATCAGCCCCAGCATTTT
-,TRBV27,TRBJ2-7,few,CASSQGLAYEQYF,TGTGCCAGCAGCCAGGGACTCGCCTACGAGCAGTACTTC
TRBD1,TRBV25-1,TRBJ1-1,-,CASSEDRAATEAFF,TGTGCCAGCAGTGAGGACAGGGCGGCCACTGAAGCTTTCTTT
-,TRBV7-6,TRBJ1-5,few,CASSPSPQPQHF,TGTGCCAGCAGCCCCTCTCCCCAGCCCCAGCATTTT
-,TRBV7-9,TRBJ1-5,few,CASSANDSPDQPQHF,TGTGCCAGCAGCGCTAACGACTCACCGGATCAGCCCCAGCATTTT
-,TRBV19,TRBJ1-4,-,CASSSGSSGGEKLFF,TGTGCCAGTAGTTCCGGGTCCTCCGGAGGTGAAAAACTGTTTTTT
-,TRBV25-1,TRBJ2-7,-,CASRSAHSYEQYF,TGTGCCAGCAGATCTGCGCACTCCTACGAGCAGTACTTC
-,TRBV11-2,TRBJ2-3,-,CASSLFSTDTQYF,TGTGCCAGCAGCCTTTTTTCCACAGATACGCAGTATTTT
-,TRBV19,TRBJ2-3,-,CASSLTQLVEGTDTQYF,TGTGCCAGTAGCCTAACCCAACTAGTGGAGGGGACAGATACGCAGTATTTT
TRBD1,TRBV19,TRBJ1-1,-,CASSGAGTVNTEAFF,TGTGCCAGTAGTGGGGCCGGGACAGTGAACACTGAAGCTTTCTTT
TRBD1,TRBV4-2,TRBJ1-1,-,CASSQDKPGGRSEAFF,TGTGCCAGCAGCCAAGATAAACCAGGGGGTAGGTCTGAAGCTTTCTTT
TRBD1,TRBV11-3,TRBJ2-1,few,CASSLEGQGGNEQFF,TGTGCCAGCAGCTTAGAGGGACAGGGGGGAAATGAGCAGTTCTTC
-,TRBV11-3,TRBJ2-2,-,CASSFQRSGELFF,TGTGCCAGCAGCTTTCAACGGTCCGGGGAGCTGTTTTTT
TRBD1,TRBV7-2,TRBJ2-3,-,CASSLGDRYTDTQYF,TGTGCCAGCAGCTTAGGGGACAGGTACACAGATACGCAGTATTTT